The clone carrying this T cell receptor (beta chain) appeared many times. Its antigen remains unidentified. The sample belongs to a study of molecular identifiers for immune sequencing clone quantification. Based on a CD8+CD4-CCR7+CD45RA+ profile, naive CD8 T cells were sorted. General study points: Highly expanded clone sizes could be underestimated by identical TCR molecules that share a barcode. Clones exceeding 20 RNA copies carried over 97% of effector molecules but under 1% of naive-cell molecules.

The CDR3 consists of 16 residues. Per germline, CDR1 MNHEY and CDR2 SMNVEV (reference sequence). V lost 3 bases and J lost 3; bases outside the gene matches: 9. TCRdb re-derived calls from the PCR reads in MiXCR, one entry per CDR3 protein. The data hold about 510,000 distinct CDR3 sequences, with 20% to 25% observed a single time. Source material: naive CD8+ T cells from blood, with Jurkat cell RNA spiked in. Regarding subset: FACS-sorted CD8+CD4-CCR7+CD45RA+ naive T cells. This chain uses TRBV27 with TRBJ2-7; 9 nucleotides line up with TRBD1. The TCR originated in a human donor in good health. Some libraries in this study had Jurkat cell RNA spiked in. CDR3 sequence reads: CASSLGAGTGFYEQYF. In nucleotides, the CDR3 is TGTGCCAGCAGTTTGGGTGCTGGGACAGGGTTCTACGAGCAGTACTTC.